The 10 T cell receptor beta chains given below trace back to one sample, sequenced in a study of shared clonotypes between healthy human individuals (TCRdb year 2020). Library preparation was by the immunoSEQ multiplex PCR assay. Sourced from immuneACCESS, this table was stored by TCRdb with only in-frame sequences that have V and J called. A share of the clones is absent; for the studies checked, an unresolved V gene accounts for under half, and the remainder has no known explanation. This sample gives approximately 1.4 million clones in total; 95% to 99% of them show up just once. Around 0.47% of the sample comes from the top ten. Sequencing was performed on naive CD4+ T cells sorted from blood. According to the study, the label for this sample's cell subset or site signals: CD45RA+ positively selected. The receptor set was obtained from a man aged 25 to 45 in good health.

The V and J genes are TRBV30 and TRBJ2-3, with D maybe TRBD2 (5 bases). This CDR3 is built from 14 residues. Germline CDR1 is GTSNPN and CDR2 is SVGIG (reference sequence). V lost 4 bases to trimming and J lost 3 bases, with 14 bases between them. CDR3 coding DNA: TGTGCCTGGAAATATCGCCTAGCTACAGATACGCAGTATTTT. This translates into CAWKYRLATDTQYF.

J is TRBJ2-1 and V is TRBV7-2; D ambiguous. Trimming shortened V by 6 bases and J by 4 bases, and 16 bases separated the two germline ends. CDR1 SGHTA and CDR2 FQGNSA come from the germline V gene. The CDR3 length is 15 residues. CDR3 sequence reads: CASSRDRISYNEQFF. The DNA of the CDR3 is TGTGCCAGCAGTCGCGATCGAATTTCTTACAATGAGCAGTTCTTC.

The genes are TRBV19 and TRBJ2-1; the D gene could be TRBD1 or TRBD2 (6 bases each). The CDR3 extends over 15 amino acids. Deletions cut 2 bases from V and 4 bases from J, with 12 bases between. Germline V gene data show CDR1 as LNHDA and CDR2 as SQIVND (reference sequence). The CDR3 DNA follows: TGTGCCAGTAGTATAAGGGGGGAGATGTACAATGAGCAGTTCTTC. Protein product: CASSIRGEMYNEQFF.

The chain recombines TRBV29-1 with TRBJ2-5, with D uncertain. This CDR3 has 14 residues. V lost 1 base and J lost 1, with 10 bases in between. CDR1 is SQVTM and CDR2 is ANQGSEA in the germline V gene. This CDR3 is CSVEGWQSQETQYF. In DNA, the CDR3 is TGCAGCGTTGAAGGATGGCAGAGCCAAGAGACCCAGTACTTC.

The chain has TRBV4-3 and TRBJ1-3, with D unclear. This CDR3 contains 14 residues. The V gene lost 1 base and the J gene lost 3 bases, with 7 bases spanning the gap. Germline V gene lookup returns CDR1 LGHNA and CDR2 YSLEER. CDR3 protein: CASSQAGLGNTIYF. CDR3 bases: TGCGCCAGCAGCCAAGCCGGGCTTGGAAACACCATATATTTT.

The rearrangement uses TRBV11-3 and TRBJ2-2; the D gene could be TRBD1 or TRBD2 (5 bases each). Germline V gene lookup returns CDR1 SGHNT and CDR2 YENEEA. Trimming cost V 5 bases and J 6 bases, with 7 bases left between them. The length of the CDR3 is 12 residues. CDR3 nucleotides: TGTGCCAGCAGCAGGGACCCCGGGGAGCTGTTTTTT. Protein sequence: CASSRDPGELFF.

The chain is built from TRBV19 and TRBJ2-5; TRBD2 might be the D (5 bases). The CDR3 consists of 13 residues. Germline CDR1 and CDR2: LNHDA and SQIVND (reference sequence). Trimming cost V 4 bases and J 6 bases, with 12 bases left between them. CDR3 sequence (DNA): TGTGCCAGTAGTAGGACTGCTCCACAGACCCAGTACTTC. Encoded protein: CASSRTAPQTQYF.

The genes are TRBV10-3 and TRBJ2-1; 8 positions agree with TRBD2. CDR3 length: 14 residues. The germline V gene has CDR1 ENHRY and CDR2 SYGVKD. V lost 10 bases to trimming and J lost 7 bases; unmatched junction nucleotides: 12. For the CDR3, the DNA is TGTGCCACCACTACTAGCGGACTTAGGAATGAGCAGTTCTTC. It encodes CATTTSGLRNEQFF.

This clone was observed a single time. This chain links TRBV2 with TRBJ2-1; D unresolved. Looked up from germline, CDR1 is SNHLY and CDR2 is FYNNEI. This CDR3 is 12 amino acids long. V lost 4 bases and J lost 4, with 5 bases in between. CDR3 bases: TGTGCCAGCAGTGTCGGATACAATGAGCAGTTCTTC. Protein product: CASSVGYNEQFF.

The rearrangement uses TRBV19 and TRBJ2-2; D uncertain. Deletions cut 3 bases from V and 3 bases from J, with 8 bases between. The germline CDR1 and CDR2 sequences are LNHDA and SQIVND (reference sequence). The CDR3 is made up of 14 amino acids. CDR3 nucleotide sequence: TGTGCCAGTAGTATGGTCGCGGACACCGGGGAGCTGTTTTTT. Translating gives CASSMVADTGELFF.